A single sample gave rise to the 22 T cell receptor beta chains below, sequenced in a study of cytomegalovirus exposure and HLA in healthy donors. The PCR used 60 Vbeta and 13 Jbeta primers. The data were produced by immunoSEQ multiplex PCR, yet TCRdb's version contains in-frame clones alone and is incomplete. The sample lists 140,000 or so clones; roughly 80% were seen once. What was sequenced was PBMCs. The source is a woman between 35 and 50 years old in good health and CMV-seropositive.

This clone has a handful of counts. The chain couples TRBV27 to TRBJ2-2; 12 nucleotides match TRBD2. This CDR3 spans 22 amino acids. CDR1 and CDR2 (germline): MNHEY, SMNVEV (reference sequence). The ends lost 0 bases at V and 4 bases at J; junction bases unmatched: 18. This CDR3 reads CASSLSARIRLAGGPITGELFF. In DNA form, the CDR3 reads TGTGCCAGCAGTTTATCTGCCCGAATCAGGCTAGCGGGAGGGCCGATCACCGGGGAGCTGTTTTTT.

This rearrangement joins TRBV4-3 to TRBJ1-1; D remains unclear. Germline values: CDR1 LGHNA, CDR2 YSLEER. The CDR3 extends over 15 amino acids. With 1 base removed from V and 2 bases from J, the gap between germline ends came to 11 bases. DNA for the CDR3: TGCGCCAGCAGCCAAGGGCGGGTATCAAACACTGAAGCTTTCTTT. It translates to CASSQGRVSNTEAFF.

The V gene is TRBV6-6, the J gene TRBJ2-3; TRBD1 aligns across 8 bases. Germline assignment: CDR1 MNHNY and CDR2 SVGAGI (reference sequence). V lost 6 bases to trimming and J lost 10 bases; unmatched junction nucleotides: 6. This CDR3 spans 12 amino acids. The CDR3 sequence: CASSQTGEAQYF. The DNA for the CDR3 is TGTGCCAGCAGCCAGACAGGGGAGGCGCAGTATTTT.

Remarks on this clone: A junction end diverges from the germline sequence, so it may reflect a read error. This chain links TRBV7-9 with TRBJ1-1; 9 nucleotides line up with TRBD1. The CDR3 runs 13 residues. CDR1 is SEHNR, CDR2 FQNEAQ, per germline (reference sequence). CDR3 protein: CSSSLGDRARSFF. Here the CDR3 DNA reads TGTTCCAGCAGCTTAGGGGACAGGGCCCGATCTTTCTTT.

This clone came up once. This chain connects TRBV6-6 to TRBJ2-5; 10 bases agree with TRBD2. The germline V gene has CDR1 MNHNY and CDR2 SVGAGI (reference sequence). V lost 6 bases and J lost 7; bases outside the gene matches: 5. The length of the CDR3 is 13 residues. CDR3 in DNA: TGTGCCAGCAGCTCAGCGGGAGGGGCGACCCAGTACTTC. It yields the protein CASSSAGGATQYF.

This clone was found a few times. V is TRBV6-6 and J is TRBJ2-7; D gene uncertain. Germline CDR1 is MNHNY and CDR2 is SVGAGI (reference sequence). This CDR3 is built from 12 residues. The V and J ends lost 6 bases and 0 bases respectively, with 6 bases between them. CDR3 residues: CASRTASYEQYF. CDR3 nucleotide sequence: TGTGCCAGCAGGACTGCCTCCTACGAGCAGTACTTC.

The chain joins TRBV6-6 to TRBJ2-3; tentative D call: TRBD2 (7 bases). From germline, CDR1 is MNHNY and CDR2 SVGAGI (reference sequence). The CDR3 spans 13 residues. Trimming took 7 bases from V and 7 from J, leaving 15 bases between them. The CDR3 sequence: CASTRGGGNTQYF. As DNA, the CDR3 is TGTGCCAGCACCCGAGGGGGGGGGAATACGCAGTATTTT.

This chain connects TRBV30 to TRBJ2-1; 8 bases are shared with TRBD1. J gave up 9 bases and V 2 bases, and 6 bases lay outside the gene matches. The germline V gene encodes CDR1 GTSNPN and CDR2 SVGIG (reference sequence). CDR3 size: 13 residues. DNA of the CDR3: TGTGCCTGGAGTAGGACAGGGTTCGCTGAGCAGTTCTTC. Translated, it gives CAWSRTGFAEQFF.

The chain is built from TRBV20-1 and TRBJ2-7; the D is unclear. V gave up 5 bases and J gave up 6 bases, with 11 bases separating them. Germline assignment: CDR1 DFQATT and CDR2 SNEGSKA (reference sequence). CDR3 size: 11 residues. The CDR3 loop is CSAYQVGEQYF. DNA for the CDR3: TGCAGTGCTTACCAGGTCGGCGAGCAGTACTTC.

This clone was found once. The chain uses TRBV30 and TRBJ2-3, with 8 bases matching TRBD1. The J segment lost 3 bases and the V segment lost 4 bases, leaving 6 bases of the junction unmatched. The CDR3 is made up of 14 amino acids. Germline assignment: CDR1 GTSNPN and CDR2 SVGIG (reference sequence). DNA for the CDR3: TGTGCCTGGACCCAGGGGGCGAGGACAGATACGCAGTATTTT. The encoded protein is CAWTQGARTDTQYF.

The chain has TRBV29-1 and TRBJ2-1; possibly TRBD2 for D (6 bases). In germline, CDR1 is SQVTM, CDR2 ANQGSEA. The CDR3 spans 14 residues. DNA for the CDR3: TGCAGTTCCCGTGGGGCGGGATTAGAGACCGAGCAGTTCTTC. Amino acids: CSSRGAGLETEQFF.

The CDR3 nucleotides read TGTGCCAGCAGCCAAGGGGGGCCTACGCAGTATTTT. Amino acids: CASSQGGPTQYF. This chain links TRBV14 with TRBJ2-3; possibly TRBD1 for D (6 bases). Trimming left V 1 base short and J 8 bases short, with 7 bases between. The germline V gene encodes CDR1 SGHDN and CDR2 FVKESK. The CDR3 extends over 12 amino acids.

The chain carries TRBV2 and TRBJ2-1, with D perhaps matching TRBD1 (6 bases). Germline V lookup: CDR1 SNHLY, CDR2 FYNNEI. The CDR3 runs 13 residues. V gave up 8 bases and J gave up 7 bases, with 15 bases separating them. The CDR3 DNA follows: TGTGCCAGCGGACACAGGGTTTCGAATGAGCAGTTCTTC. This translates into CASGHRVSNEQFF.

This sequence joins TRBV27 and TRBJ2-5; 10 bases align to TRBD2. The junction had 3 bases not matched to a gene; V was cut back by 6 bases and J by 5 bases. This CDR3 is 13 amino acids long. Germline CDR1 is MNHEY and CDR2 is SMNVEV (reference sequence). The CDR3 reads CASRQLAGETQYF. In DNA, the CDR3 is TGTGCCAGCAGACAACTAGCGGGGGAGACCCAGTACTTC.

This chain uses TRBV5-1 with TRBJ2-1, with 9 bases lining up with TRBD2. Germline-derived CDR1 and CDR2 are SGHRS and YFSETQ. V shed 0 bases and J 8 bases; nucleotides not matched to a gene: 9. There are 16 residues in the CDR3. The CDR3 DNA reads TGCGCCAGCAGCTTGGCCAGAATAGCGGGGGTGGATGAGCAGTTCTTC. As protein: CASSLARIAGVDEQFF.

The rearrangement links TRBV28 to TRBJ2-3, with 7 bases aligning to TRBD2. Germline CDR1 reads MDHEN; CDR2 reads SYDVKM. The CDR3 covers 16 residues. The V segment lost 1 base and the J segment 4 bases; nucleotides outside the gene matches: 8. This CDR3 is CASSLYRGVGADTQYF. As DNA, the CDR3 is TGTGCCAGCAGTTTATACCGGGGGGTGGGAGCAGATACGCAGTATTTT.

The chain is built from TRBV7-9 and TRBJ2-2; 7 positions match TRBD1. The CDR3 runs to 15 residues. Germline V gene lookup returns CDR1 SEHNR and CDR2 FQNEAQ (reference sequence). V lost 3 bases and J lost 0; bases outside the gene matches: 1. CDR3 region: CASSLGQSNTGELFF. Written as DNA, the CDR3 is TGTGCCAGCAGCTTGGGACAGTCGAACACCGGGGAGCTGTTTTTT.

This chain connects TRBV5-5 to TRBJ1-2, with D hard to call. CDR1 is SGHKS and CDR2 is YYEKEE in the germline V gene (reference sequence). CDR3 length: 15 residues. Trimming took off 0 bases at V and 4 bases at J, with 13 bases between the two ends. The CDR3 protein is CASSLAVGNIYGYTF. The CDR3, as DNA: TGTGCCAGCAGCTTGGCAGTCGGGAACATCTATGGCTACACCTTC.

This sequence joins TRBV5-8 and TRBJ2-3; TRBD1 might be the D (5 bases). This CDR3 is built from 15 residues. V gave up 4 bases and J gave up 0 bases, with 12 bases separating them. The V gene's germline CDR1 is SGHTS and CDR2 YDEGEE. The CDR3 reads CASSKTELSTDTQYF. The CDR3 DNA follows: TGTGCCAGCAGCAAGACAGAGTTAAGCACAGATACGCAGTATTTT.

This chain uses TRBV9 with TRBJ2-1; 10 bases agree with TRBD2. The CDR3 covers 15 residues. V was pared by 3 bases and J by 3 bases, with 3 bases of the junction left unmatched. CDR1 and CDR2 from the germline V gene are SGDLS and YYNGEE. The CDR3 is CASSGRLAGYNEQFF. For the CDR3, the DNA is TGTGCCAGCAGCGGTCGACTAGCGGGCTACAATGAGCAGTTCTTC.

V usage is TRBV30 and J usage is TRBJ2-1; 7 nucleotides match TRBD2. J lost 1 base, V lost 4 bases, and 10 bases had no gene match. CDR1 is GTSNPN and CDR2 is SVGIG in the germline V gene (reference sequence). This CDR3 contains 16 residues. The CDR3 DNA follows: TGTGCCTGGACCTTAGGGCTAGCGGAATCCTACAATGAGCAGTTCTTC. Protein: CAWTLGLAESYNEQFF.

The CDR3 sequence: CASSLVAGEVGEQYF. CDR3 bases: TGCGCCAGCAGCTTGGTGGCAGGGGAAGTAGGCGAGCAGTACTTC. The chain joins TRBV5-1 to TRBJ2-5; a weak D match, TRBD1 (6 bases). Matching the DNA end better, TRBJ2-7 makes the J call doubtful. This CDR3 contains 15 residues. Germline V gives CDR1 SGHRS, CDR2 YFSETQ.